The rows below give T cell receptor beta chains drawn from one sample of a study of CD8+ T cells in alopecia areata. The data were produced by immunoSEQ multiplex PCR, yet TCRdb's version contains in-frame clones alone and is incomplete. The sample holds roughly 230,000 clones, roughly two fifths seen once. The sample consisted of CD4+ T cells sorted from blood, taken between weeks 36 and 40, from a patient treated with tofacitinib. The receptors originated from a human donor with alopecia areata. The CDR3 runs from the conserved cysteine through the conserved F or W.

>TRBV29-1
CSASPMNTEAFF
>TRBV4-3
CASSQDLAPTDTQYF
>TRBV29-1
CSNRGGLAGGEQFF
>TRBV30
CAWSRGVYNEQFF
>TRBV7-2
CASSLAPETGGNIQYF
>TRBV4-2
CASSQAQLAGGNNEQFF
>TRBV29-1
CSVSGTGGSLNEQFF
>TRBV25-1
CASSETRGFTGELFF
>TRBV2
CASSDRRQGSEQYF
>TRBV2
CASSDPRGSYGYTF
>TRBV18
CASSPRAISNTEAFF
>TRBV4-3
CASSQDPQGLMNTEAFF
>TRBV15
CATSRGTPRDTQYF
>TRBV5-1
CASSPEVGSTQYF
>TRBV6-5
CATLRTSGSNEQFF
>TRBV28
CASSLLGGSSYNEQFF
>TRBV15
CATTWGVRGNEQFF
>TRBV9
CASSVAPTSYEQYF
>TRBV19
CASSIGTGIGQPQHF
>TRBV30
CAWTTRTGAYEQYF
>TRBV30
CAWSRDIGECTF
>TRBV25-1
CASSEQGAGDEKLFF